This TCR beta chain is from a study of blood T cell repertoires in COVID-19. Study as a whole: Sites across the United States, Italy and Spain contributed samples from acute and convalescent COVID-19. T cells, B-cell-depleted T cells, or PBMCs supplied cDNA or gDNA.

The CDR3 length is 13 residues. V was clipped by 5 bases and J by 8 bases, with 13 bases between them. Germline values: CDR1 MNHEY, CDR2 SMNVEV (reference sequence). How the authors handled the data: The assay estimated nucleated cells by amplifying reference gene primers. Profiling relied on immunoSEQ multiplex PCR, and the TCRdb table lists in-frame clones only, not all of them. That table gives V, J and clone size, and the DNA gave D and trimming. The sample shows about 300,000 clones, 86% of them seen only once. V is TRBV27 and J is TRBJ1-3, with D perhaps TRBD1 (6 bases). The sample comprised peripheral blood. The clonotype comes from a woman aged 45 to 65 with acute or convalescent COVID-19. The CDR3 DNA sequence: TGTGCCAGCAGTAACAGGGTGGCGGACACCATATATTTT. Protein product: CASSNRVADTIYF.